These 25 T cell receptor beta chains came from one sample sequenced in a study of T cells in Graves' hyperthyroidism and ophthalmopathy. Regions amplified from RNA transcripts were the TCR beta CDR3 regions. The HTBI primer set drove a first-round RT-PCR of the TCR CDR3. TCRdb passed the multiplex PCR reads through MiXCR, listing each CDR3 protein once. The sample holds around 340,000 distinct CDR3 sequences, roughly 23% seen once. The specimen was blood. Every receptor here comes from a woman aged 50 to 60 with Graves' hyperthyroidism.

The chain employs TRBV29-1 and TRBJ1-1; D not resolved. Trimming removed 4 bases from V and 1 base from J, with 16 bases in between. CDR1 and CDR2 (germline): SQVTM, ANQGSEA. The CDR3 spans 15 residues. Here the CDR3 reads CSVVSYRMRNTEAFF. CDR3 nucleotides: TGCAGCGTTGTTAGCTATAGGATGAGGAACACTGAAGCTTTCTTT.

The table lists this clonotype with a few counts. DNA of the CDR3: TGTGCCAGCAGCAACGGACAGGGGGTCAATCAGCCCCAGCATTTT. It translates to CASSNGQGVNQPQHF. The rearrangement uses TRBV5-8 and TRBJ1-5, with TRBD1 matching 10 bases. The germline V gene has CDR1 SGHTS and CDR2 YDEGEE. V trimming: 4 bases; J trimming: 3 bases; junction bases outside the gene matches: 4. The CDR3 has 15 residues.

This clonotype has just a few counts. V usage is TRBV9 and J usage is TRBJ1-3; tentatively, D is TRBD1 (6 bases). Germline CDR1 is SGDLS and CDR2 is YYNGEE. V was shortened by 0 bases and J by 4 bases, with 11 bases between the two germline ends. The CDR3 covers 15 residues. In DNA, the CDR3 is TGTGCCAGCAGCGTAGGACAGGAGATCGGAAACACCATATATTTT. Translation: CASSVGQEIGNTIYF.

This clonotype was picked up a small number of times. The chain combines TRBV19 with TRBJ2-2, with 9 bases identical to TRBD1. V was pared by 5 bases and J by 5 bases, with 9 bases of the junction left unmatched. This CDR3 comprises 16 residues. Per germline, CDR1 LNHDA and CDR2 SQIVND (reference sequence). CDR3 residues: CASSAAGTGRTGELFF. DNA of the CDR3: TGTGCCAGTAGTGCAGCCGGGACAGGGAGAACCGGGGAGCTGTTTTTT.

The chain links TRBV19 to TRBJ2-1, with D possibly being TRBD1 or TRBD2 (5 bases each). The CDR3 is 15 amino acids. V was cut by 3 bases and J by 7 bases, with 16 bases left in between. In germline, CDR1 is LNHDA, CDR2 SQIVND (reference sequence). This chain's CDR3 is CASSIPGPGSNEQFF. Written as DNA, the CDR3 is TGTGCCAGTAGTATCCCGGGACCGGGATCGAATGAGCAGTTCTTC.

The rearrangement uses TRBV7-9 and TRBJ2-2, with TRBD1 matching over 8 bases. V lost 6 bases, J lost 5 bases, and 11 bases stayed unmatched. The CDR3 has 16 residues. Germline lookup yields CDR1 SEHNR and CDR2 FQNEAQ (reference sequence). CDR3 nucleotide sequence: TGTGCCAGCAGAGACTTCGGGCAGGGGGCAACCGGGGAGCTGTTTTTT. Protein product: CASRDFGQGATGELFF.

This clonotype has a count of ten or more. The rearrangement links TRBV10-3 to TRBJ2-3, with 8 bases identical to TRBD2. The V gene end was trimmed by 4 bases and the J gene end by 5 bases; junction bases not matched to a gene: 11. The CDR3 consists of 16 residues. Germline values: CDR1 ENHRY, CDR2 SYGVKD. For the CDR3, the DNA is TGTGCCATCAGTGGAAGTGGGCGGGAGGTGGTAGATACGCAGTATTTT. This encodes CAISGSGREVVDTQYF.

There are many counts of this clonotype. The chain uses TRBV29-1 and TRBJ1-1, with 8 nucleotides matching TRBD1. From germline, CDR1 is SQVTM and CDR2 ANQGSEA. This CDR3 is built from 14 residues. V lost 7 bases to trimming and J lost 0 bases; unmatched junction nucleotides: 7. The CDR3 DNA reads TGCAGCGGATCGGACAGGGCTGTGAACACTGAAGCTTTCTTT. Protein product: CSGSDRAVNTEAFF.

In the case of this clonotype: Sequence at one end of the junction differs from germline and may be a read error. This chain uses TRBV6-1 with TRBJ2-7, with D perhaps being TRBD1 or TRBD2 (5 bases each). CDR1 and CDR2 (germline): MNHNS, SASEGT. This CDR3 is 16 amino acids long. The CDR3 region has the DNA TGTGCCGGCAGTCCACGTAAGATGTCTGGGGGATTCGAGCAGTACTTC. Translated, it gives CAGSPRKMSGGFEQYF.

This clonotype was found a few times. The CDR3 loop is CASSLIGGFNEQYF. The CDR3, as DNA: TGTGCCAGCAGCTTGATAGGGGGTTTCAACGAGCAGTACTTC. This sequence joins TRBV11-2 and TRBJ2-7, with D possibly TRBD1 on 6 matching bases. This CDR3 comprises 14 residues. The ends were cut back, 3 bases at V and 5 bases at J, with 14 bases in the middle. Looked up from germline, CDR1 is SGHAT and CDR2 is FQNNGV.

This chain joins TRBV9 and TRBJ2-3, with TRBD2 identical over 8 bases. CDR1 and CDR2 (germline): SGDLS, YYNGEE. This CDR3 spans 15 amino acids. With V trimmed by 0 bases and J by 0 bases, 0 bases remained unmatched. For the CDR3, the DNA is TGTGCCAGCAGCGTAGCGGGGGGGAGCACAGATACGCAGTATTTT. It encodes CASSVAGGSTDTQYF.

The J gene is TRBJ1-1, the V gene TRBV30; possible D gene TRBD1, 5 bases. V was clipped by 2 bases and J by 5 bases, with 15 bases between them. CDR1 GTSNPN and CDR2 SVGIG come from the germline V gene (reference sequence). The CDR3 contains 14 residues. This CDR3 reads CAWSLGWGSTEAFF. The CDR3 coding sequence is TGTGCCTGGAGTCTGGGTTGGGGGTCTACTGAAGCTTTCTTT.

In this sample, this clonotype turned up many times. This rearrangement joins TRBV30 to TRBJ2-1, with TRBD2 matching over 11 bases. Looked up from germline, CDR1 is GTSNPN and CDR2 is SVGIG (reference sequence). The V gene end was trimmed by 8 bases and the J gene end by 6 bases; junction bases not matched to a gene: 9. CDR3 size: 14 residues. CDR3 region: CATVAGGPPNEQFF. In DNA, the CDR3 is TGTGCCACTGTAGCGGGAGGGCCACCCAATGAGCAGTTCTTC. The entire variable domain, with the rest obtained from reference TRBV30 and TRBJ2-1, is as follows: SQTIHQWPATLVQPVGSPLSLECTVEGTSNPNLYWYRQAAGRGLQLLFYSVGIGQISSEVPQNLSASRPQDRQFILSSKKLLLSDSGFYLCATVAGGPPNEQFFGPGTRLTVL.

There are a few counts of this clonotype. This rearrangement joins TRBV4-1 to TRBJ2-2; a weak D match, TRBD2 (6 bases). Germline CDR1 MGHRA, CDR2 YSYEKL. The length of the CDR3 is 19 residues. The V end lost 4 bases, the J end lost 5 bases, and 26 bases lay between the germline ends. CDR3 in DNA: TGCGCCAGCAGCCCCACCGACCGAGCTAGGGTTCGGGGGACCGGGGAGCTGTTTTTT. As protein: CASSPTDRARVRGTGELFF.

In its sample, this clonotype was seen many times. The rearrangement links TRBV12-3 or TRBV12-4 to TRBJ1-1, with no clear D. The V gene lost 4 bases and the J gene lost 0 bases, with 12 bases spanning the gap. The CDR3 has 15 residues. CDR3 residues: CASSSRRGMNTEAFF. CDR3 nucleotide sequence: TGTGCCAGCAGTTCCCGACGTGGGATGAACACTGAAGCTTTCTTT.

For this clonotype: A junction boundary mismatches the germline segment, possibly from a read error. This chain links TRBV29-1 with TRBJ1-2; 12 positions match TRBD1. The CDR3 is 11 amino acids. CDR1 is SQVTM, CDR2 ANQGSEA, per germline. CDR3 sequence: CSVGDRGPQSF. In nucleotides, the CDR3 is TGCAGCGTGGGGGACAGGGGGCCGCAGTCCTTC.

The V gene is TRBV9, the J gene TRBJ2-7; TRBD2 agrees at 8 bases. V shed 4 bases, J shed 7 bases, and the junction held 13 bases outside the gene matches. This CDR3 spans 15 amino acids. From germline, CDR1 is SGDLS and CDR2 YYNGEE. CDR3 nucleotide sequence: TGTGCCAGCAGCCCTCTTCCAGCGGGAGTGGGAGAGCAGTACTTC. Translation: CASSPLPAGVGEQYF.

This clonotype was seen ten or more times. The chain is built from TRBV2 and TRBJ2-5; no clear D gene. The CDR3 contains 15 residues. V was cut by 0 bases and J by 2 bases, with 10 bases left in between. Germline loops: CDR1 SNHLY, CDR2 FYNNEI. CDR3 amino acids: CASSEANWQQETQYF. The CDR3 DNA reads as TGTGCCAGCAGTGAAGCAAATTGGCAGCAAGAGACCCAGTACTTC.

To note about this clonotype: A much more abundant neighbour one base away suggests this may be a read error. The gene calls are TRBV27 and TRBJ1-2; D gene unclear. CDR3 size: 11 residues. Per germline, CDR1 MNHEY and CDR2 SMNVEV (reference sequence). V was cut by 5 bases and J by 5 bases, with 6 bases left in between. CDR3 nucleotides: TGTGCCAGCAGTAATGGGTATGGCTACACCTTC. This gives the protein CASSNGYGYTF.

This clonotype was picked up many times. The chain recombines TRBV12-3 or TRBV12-4 with TRBJ1-5; weak D call: TRBD1 (6 bases). The CDR3 has 15 amino acids. V dropped 6 bases and J dropped 6 bases, with 18 bases sitting between them. In DNA form, the CDR3 reads TGTGCCAGCAGCCGGCGGGGGGCCCTTAGTCAGCCCCAGCATTTT. Amino acid sequence: CASSRRGALSQPQHF.

Only a few counts were recorded for this clonotype. The chain is built from TRBV19 and TRBJ2-7; TRBD2 matches 7 bases. CDR3 length: 13 residues. V dropped 5 bases and J dropped 4; count of bases not matched to a gene: 5. Germline CDR1 and CDR2: LNHDA and SQIVND (reference sequence). CDR3 region: CASSGRLAYEQYF. DNA for the CDR3: TGTGCCAGTAGTGGTCGACTAGCTTACGAGCAGTACTTC.

The chain recombines TRBV20-1 with TRBJ2-1, with 8 bases matching TRBD2. Per the germline V gene, CDR1 is DFQATT and CDR2 is SNEGSKA (reference sequence). V dropped 6 bases and J dropped 8; count of bases not matched to a gene: 3. The CDR3 has 11 residues. Here the CDR3 DNA reads TGCAGTGCACAGCGGGAGTATGAGCAGTTCTTC. Translated, it gives CSAQREYEQFF.

The J gene is TRBJ1-1, the V gene TRBV9, with 7 bases lining up with TRBD1. Germline V lookup: CDR1 SGDLS, CDR2 YYNGEE. The CDR3 covers 14 residues. J was trimmed by 7 bases and V by 4 bases; bases with no gene match: 10. This chain's CDR3 is CASSSNQGEGEAFF. The CDR3 DNA sequence: TGTGCCAGCAGCTCAAATCAGGGGGAGGGTGAAGCTTTCTTT.

In DNA form, the CDR3 reads TGCGCCAGCAGCTTGGTGGGGACGGCTTATGGCTACACCTTC. Residues: CASSLVGTAYGYTF. The genes are TRBV5-1 and TRBJ1-2; weak D call: TRBD1 (5 bases). This CDR3 is 14 amino acids long. Germline V gene lookup returns CDR1 SGHRS and CDR2 YFSETQ. V gave up 0 bases and J gave up 5 bases, with 11 bases separating them.

This clonotype was counted ten times or more. The rearrangement joins TRBV11-2 to TRBJ2-1; 10 positions agree with TRBD2. The germline V gene encodes CDR1 SGHAT and CDR2 FQNNGV. After removal of 2 bases from V and 9 bases from J, the junction contained 4 bases not matched to a gene. The length of the CDR3 is 14 residues. The CDR3 loop is CASSLLAGGGEQFF. In DNA, the CDR3 is TGTGCCAGCAGCTTATTAGCGGGGGGTGGTGAGCAGTTCTTC. The complete variable domain, with remaining parts taken from reference TRBV11-2 and TRBJ2-1, reads EAGVAQSPRYKIIEKRQSVAFWCNPISGHATLYWYQQILGQGPKLLIQFQNNGVVDDSQLPKDRFSAERLKGVDSTLKIQPAKLEDSAVYLCASSLLAGGGEQFFGPGTRLTVL.